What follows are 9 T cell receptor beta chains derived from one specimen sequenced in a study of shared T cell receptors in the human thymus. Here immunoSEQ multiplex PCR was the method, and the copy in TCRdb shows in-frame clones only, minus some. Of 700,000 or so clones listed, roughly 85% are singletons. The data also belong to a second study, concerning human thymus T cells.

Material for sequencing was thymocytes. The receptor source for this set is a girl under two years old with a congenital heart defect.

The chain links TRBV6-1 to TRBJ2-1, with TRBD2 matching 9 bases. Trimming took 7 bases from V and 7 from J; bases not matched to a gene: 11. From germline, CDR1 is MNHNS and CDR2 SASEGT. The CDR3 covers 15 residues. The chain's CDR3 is CASTPPLAGPNEQFF. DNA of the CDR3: TGTGCCAGCACTCCACCCCTAGCGGGGCCTAATGAGCAGTTCTTC.

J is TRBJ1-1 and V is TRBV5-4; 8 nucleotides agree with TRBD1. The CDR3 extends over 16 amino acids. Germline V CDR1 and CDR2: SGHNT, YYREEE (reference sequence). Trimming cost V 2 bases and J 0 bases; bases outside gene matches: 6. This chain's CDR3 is CASSFPKDRVNTEAFF. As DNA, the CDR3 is TGTGCCAGCAGCTTCCCTAAGGACAGGGTGAACACTGAAGCTTTCTTT.

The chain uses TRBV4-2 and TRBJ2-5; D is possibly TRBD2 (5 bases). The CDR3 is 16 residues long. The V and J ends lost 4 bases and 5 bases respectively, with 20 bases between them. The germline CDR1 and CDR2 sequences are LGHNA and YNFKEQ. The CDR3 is CASSPSRLSHWETQYF. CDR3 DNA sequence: TGTGCCAGCAGCCCATCACGACTATCGCACTGGGAGACCCAGTACTTC.

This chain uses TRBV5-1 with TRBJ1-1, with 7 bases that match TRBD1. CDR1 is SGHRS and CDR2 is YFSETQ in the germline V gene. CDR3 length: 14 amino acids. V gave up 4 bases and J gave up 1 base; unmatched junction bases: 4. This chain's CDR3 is CASSATGRNTEAFF. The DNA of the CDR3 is TGCGCCAGCAGCGCGACAGGGAGGAACACTGAAGCTTTCTTT. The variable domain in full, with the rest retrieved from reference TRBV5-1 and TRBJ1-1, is KAGVTQTPRYLIKTRGQQVTLSCSPISGHRSVSWYQQTPGQGLQFLFEYFSETQRNKGNFPGRFSGRQFSNSRSEMNVSTLELGDSALYLCASSATGRNTEAFFGQGTRLTVV.

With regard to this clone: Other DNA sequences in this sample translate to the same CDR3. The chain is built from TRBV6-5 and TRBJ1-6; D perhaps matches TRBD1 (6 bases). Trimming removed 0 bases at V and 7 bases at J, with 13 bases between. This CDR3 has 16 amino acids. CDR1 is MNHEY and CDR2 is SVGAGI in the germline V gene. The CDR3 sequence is CASSYSGDKPNSPLHF. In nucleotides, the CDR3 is TGTGCCAGCAGTTACTCGGGGGACAAGCCAAATTCACCCCTCCACTTT.

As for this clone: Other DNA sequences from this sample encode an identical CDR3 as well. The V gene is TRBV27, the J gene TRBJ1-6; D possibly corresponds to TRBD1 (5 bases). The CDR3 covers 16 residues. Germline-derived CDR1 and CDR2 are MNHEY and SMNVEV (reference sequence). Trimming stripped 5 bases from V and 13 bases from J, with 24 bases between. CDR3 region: CASSPKDHRLGAPLHF. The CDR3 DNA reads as TGTGCCAGCAGTCCGAAGGACCACAGGTTAGGGGCCCCCCTCCACTTT.

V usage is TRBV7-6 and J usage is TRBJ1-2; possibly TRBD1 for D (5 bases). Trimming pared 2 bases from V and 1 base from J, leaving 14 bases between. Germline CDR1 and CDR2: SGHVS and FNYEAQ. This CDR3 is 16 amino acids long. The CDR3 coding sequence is TGTGCCAGCAGCTTATCCGCCGGGGGGATTAACTATGGCTACACCTTC. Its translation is CASSLSAGGINYGYTF.

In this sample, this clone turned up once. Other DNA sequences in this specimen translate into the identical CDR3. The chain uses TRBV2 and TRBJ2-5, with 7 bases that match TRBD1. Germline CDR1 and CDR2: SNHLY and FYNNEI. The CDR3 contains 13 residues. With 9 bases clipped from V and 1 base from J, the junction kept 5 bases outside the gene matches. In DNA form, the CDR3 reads TGTGCCAGTTCCCGGGACAGCCAAGAGACCCAGTACTTC. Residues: CASSRDSQETQYF. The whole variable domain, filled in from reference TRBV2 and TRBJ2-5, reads EPEVTQTPSHQVTQMGQEVILRCVPISNHLYFYWYRQILGQKVEFLVSFYNNEISEKSEIFDDQFSVERPDGSNFTLKIRSTKLEDSAMYFCASSRDSQETQYFGPGTRLLVL.

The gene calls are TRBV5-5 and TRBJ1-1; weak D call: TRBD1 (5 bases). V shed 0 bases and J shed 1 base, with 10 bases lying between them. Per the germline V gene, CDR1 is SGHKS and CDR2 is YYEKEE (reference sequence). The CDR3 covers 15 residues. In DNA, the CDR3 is TGTGCCAGCAGCTTGGGGGGCAGAGAGAACACTGAAGCTTTCTTT. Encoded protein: CASSLGGRENTEAFF.